This T cell receptor (beta chain) was obtained from a study of blood T cell repertoires in COVID-19. Study context: Nucleic acid was either cDNA or gDNA, and it came from T cells, B-cell-depleted T cells, or PBMCs.

In the study's own analysis: Cell counts per sample came from amplifying reference gene primers. Generated by immunoSEQ multiplex PCR, the TCRdb table keeps only in-frame clones and is missing some. V and J calls and clone size are given by that table; D and trimming were obtained from the DNA. The data contain about 54,000 clones, about 84% of them singletons. This TCR derives from a man between 40 and 49 years old with active COVID-19. Sequencing was performed on peripheral blood.

CDR3 bases: TGTGCTAGTGGTTTGTTACTCCGAGGGACTAGCGGGAGTGTGGCCGGGGAGCTGTTTTTT. Its translation is CASGLLLRGTSGSVAGELFF. This rearrangement joins TRBV12-5 to TRBJ2-2, with TRBD2 identical over 14 bases. This CDR3 spans 20 amino acids. CDR1 LGHNT and CDR2 FRNRAP come from the germline V gene. The J segment lost 6 bases and the V segment lost 2 bases, leaving 14 bases of the junction unmatched. The full variable domain, with the rest looked up from reference TRBV12-5 and TRBJ2-2, is DARVTQTPRHKVTEMGQEVTMRCQPILGHNTVFWYRQTMMQGLELLAYFRNRAPLDDSGMPKDRFSAEMPDATLATLKIQPSEPRDSAVYFCASGLLLRGTSGSVAGELFFGEGSRLTVL.